This T cell receptor beta chain was captured by sequencing in a study of cytomegalovirus exposure and HLA in healthy donors. Turning to the study itself: Around 85 million unique TCR sequences came from HLA-typed donors in an early release. Findings and limits, study-wide: The study had only CMV serostatus as immune exposure information. A missense variant in DCLRE1C was later tied to TCR beta V- and J-gene trimming. Later on, an analysis tied under 20,000 TCR beta sequences to HLA alleles at 0.05 false discovery rate.

With respect to this clone: Its antigen is unidentified. At one end the junction does not follow the germline gene, possibly because of a read error.

Germline loops: CDR1 SGHRS, CDR2 YFSETQ. The CDR3 contains 13 residues. PCR was performed using 60 Vbeta and 13 Jbeta primers. Some clones are missing from TCRdb's copy, which holds only in-frame ones; the method was immunoSEQ multiplex PCR. The sample includes a few hundred thousand clones, 80% to 90% seen only once; the top ten take around 1%. The TCR sequence derives from a young woman in good health and CMV-seronegative. The sequenced sample was PBMCs. The rearrangement uses TRBV5-1 and TRBJ2-2, with D unresolved. The CDR3 is CASSLGPHGELFF. The CDR3, as DNA: TGCGCCAGCAGTTTGGGTCCCCACGGGGAGCTGTTTTTT. The variable domain in full, with the rest retrieved from reference TRBV5-1 and TRBJ2-2, is KAGVTQTPRYLIKTRGQQVTLSCSPISGHRSVSWYQQTPGQGLQFLFEYFSETQRNKGNFPGRFSGRQFSNSRSEMNVSTLELGDSALYLCASSLGPHGELFFGEGSRLTVL.